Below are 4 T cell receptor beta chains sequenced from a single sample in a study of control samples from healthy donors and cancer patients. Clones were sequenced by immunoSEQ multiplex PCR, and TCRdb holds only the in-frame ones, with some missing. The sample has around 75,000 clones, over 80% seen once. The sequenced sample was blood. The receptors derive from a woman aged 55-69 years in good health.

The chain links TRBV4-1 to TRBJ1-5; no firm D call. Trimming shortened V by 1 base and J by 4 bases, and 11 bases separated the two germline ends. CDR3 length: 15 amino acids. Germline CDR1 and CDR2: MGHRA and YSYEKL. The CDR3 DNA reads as TGCGCCAGCAGCCAAGTCGTTAGCGGGAATCAGCCCCAGCATTTT. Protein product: CASSQVVSGNQPQHF.

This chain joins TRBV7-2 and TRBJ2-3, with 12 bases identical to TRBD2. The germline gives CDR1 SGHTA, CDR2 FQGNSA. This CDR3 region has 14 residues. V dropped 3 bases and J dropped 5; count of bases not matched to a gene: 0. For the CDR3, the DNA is TGTGCCAGCAGCTTGGGACTAGCGGGAGATACGCAGTATTTT. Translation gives CASSLGLAGDTQYF.

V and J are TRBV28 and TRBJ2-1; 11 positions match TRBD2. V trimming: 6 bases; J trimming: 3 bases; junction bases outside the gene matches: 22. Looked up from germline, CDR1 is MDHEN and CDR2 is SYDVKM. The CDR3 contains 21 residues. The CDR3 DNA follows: TGTGCCAGCAGCCAGAGATACGTGAGAAGGGGACTAGCGGACAACTACAATGAGCAGTTCTTC. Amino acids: CASSQRYVRRGLADNYNEQFF.

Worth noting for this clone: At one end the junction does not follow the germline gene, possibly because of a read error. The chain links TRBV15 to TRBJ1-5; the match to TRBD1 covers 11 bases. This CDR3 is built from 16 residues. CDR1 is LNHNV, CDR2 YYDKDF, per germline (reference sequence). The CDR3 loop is CATSSKRTGGKQPQHF. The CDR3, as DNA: TGTGCCACCAGCAGTAAAAGGACAGGGGGCAAACAGCCCCAGCATTTT.